This TCR beta chain was recovered during a study of a mutant IDH1 vaccine in newly diagnosed glioma. Study information: Treated patients showed a male proportion of roughly 60%, a female proportion of 37.5%, and a mean age of approximately 40 years. Patients arrived already treated with radiotherapy, temozolomide, or both, most having had both.

With regard to this clone: Its target is unknown.

From germline, CDR1 is SGHRS and CDR2 YFSETQ. The CDR3 contains 16 residues. Between the trimmed V and J ends, which lost 2 bases and 4 bases, there was a span of 16 bases. TCRdb keeps only in-frame clones here, not all; method: immunoSEQ multiplex PCR. The sample has some 60,000 clones, about 90% seen once; the top ten hold about 1.4%. Time point given: week 23, last vaccination. The content of each vaccine dose was 300 ug of mutant IDH1 20-mer peptide, and topical imiquimod accompanied it. New WHO grade 3 or 4 astrocytomas that were IDH1-mutant and ATRX-lost occurred in the donors. The sample consisted of PBMCs, taken from a glioma patient whose treatment included an IDH1 peptide vaccine. The V and J genes are TRBV5-1 and TRBJ1-5; no clear D. The sequence was collected from a man aged 40-50 years with glioma. The CDR3 spells CASSFPNSGKNQPQHF. The CDR3 coding sequence is TGCGCCAGCAGCTTCCCCAACAGCGGTAAAAATCAGCCCCAGCATTTT.